Below, 21 T cell receptor beta chains from the same sample are listed, as sequenced in a study of blood T cell repertoires in COVID-19. Sequencing was performed with immunoSEQ multiplex PCR; in TCRdb, only in-frame clones are kept and a portion is missing. The repertoire holds about 280,000 clones, with roughly 90% as singletons. The specimen sequenced was peripheral blood. The source is a woman under 40 with COVID-19, enrolled during active disease.

The chain has TRBV19 and TRBJ2-1; TRBD1 aligns across 11 bases. The CDR3 contains 16 residues. V lost 3 bases, J lost 4 bases, and 5 bases stayed unmatched. Germline CDR1 is LNHDA and CDR2 is SQIVND (reference sequence). CDR3 amino acids: CASSMGQGVGYNEQFF. In nucleotides, the CDR3 is TGTGCCAGTAGTATGGGACAGGGGGTTGGGTACAATGAGCAGTTCTTC.

The V and J genes are TRBV28 and TRBJ1-6; no clear D gene. V dropped 6 bases and J dropped 8 bases, with 8 bases sitting between them. The CDR3 has 12 amino acids. Germline-derived CDR1 and CDR2 are MDHEN and SYDVKM. The CDR3 here is CASSPTDSPLHF. Written as DNA, the CDR3 is TGTGCCAGCAGCCCCACAGATTCACCCCTCCACTTT.

J is TRBJ2-1 and V is TRBV28, with 10 nucleotides matching TRBD2. With 3 bases clipped from V and 5 bases from J, the junction kept 4 bases outside the gene matches. CDR3 length: 15 residues. Germline V gene sequence: CDR1 MDHEN, CDR2 SYDVKM. The CDR3: CASSLGTSAHNEQFF. CDR3 nucleotide sequence: TGTGCCAGCAGTTTGGGGACTAGCGCTCACAATGAGCAGTTCTTC.

The J gene is TRBJ2-1, the V gene TRBV14; D is unresolved. The CDR3 sequence is 19 residues long. Trimming pared 0 bases from V and 4 bases from J, leaving 22 bases between. Germline assignment: CDR1 SGHDN and CDR2 FVKESK. In DNA, the CDR3 is TGTGCCAGCAGCCAAGATAAGCGCCTTAGGCTAGGCACGTACAATGAGCAGTTCTTC. This translates into CASSQDKRLRLGTYNEQFF.

The V gene is TRBV5-1, the J gene TRBJ1-5; 8 bases map to TRBD1. The CDR3 has 14 residues. Germline V CDR1 and CDR2: SGHRS, YFSETQ. Trimming removed 1 base from V and 7 bases from J; junction bases left unmatched: 4. The CDR3 bases are TGCGCCAGCAGCTTGATACAGGGGGAACAGCCCCAGCATTTT. Encoded protein: CASSLIQGEQPQHF.

The chain carries TRBV4-1 and TRBJ1-3; D remains unclear. V lost 4 bases, J lost 0 bases, and 13 bases lay in between. From germline, CDR1 is MGHRA and CDR2 YSYEKL. This CDR3 region has 16 residues. CDR3 sequence: CASSPYARLSGNTIYF. DNA of the CDR3: TGCGCCAGCAGCCCCTACGCCAGACTCTCTGGAAACACCATATATTTT.

J is TRBJ2-4 and V is TRBV5-1; D not certain. V shed 0 bases and J shed 6 bases, with 13 bases lying between them. The CDR3 totals 15 residues. The germline CDR1 and CDR2 sequences are SGHRS and YFSETQ. CDR3 protein: CASSLDGVSGNIQYF. The CDR3 region has the DNA TGCGCCAGCAGCTTGGATGGTGTTTCGGGAAACATTCAGTACTTC.

The rearrangement uses TRBV6-5 and TRBJ1-5; TRBD1 is a possible D gene (5 bases). Trimming took 6 bases from V and 9 from J, leaving 21 bases between them. CDR1 and CDR2 from the germline V gene are MNHEY and SVGAGI. The CDR3 is 15 amino acids. The CDR3 is CASRPPGVGGGPQHF. CDR3 bases: TGTGCCAGCAGACCCCCGGGGGTTGGAGGTGGGCCCCAGCATTTT.

This chain joins TRBV12-3 or TRBV12-4 and TRBJ2-2; D ambiguous. V lost 6 bases and J 8 bases, leaving 10 bases between the germline ends. CDR3 length equals 12 residues. CDR3 nucleotides: TGTGCCAGCAGCCTAAATATTGGGGAGCTGTTTTTT. It translates to CASSLNIGELFF.

The chain has TRBV10-3 and TRBJ2-1; TRBD2 aligns across 11 bases. J was trimmed by 8 bases and V by 7 bases; bases with no gene match: 10. The germline CDR1 and CDR2 sequences are ENHRY and SYGVKD. This CDR3 has 15 amino acids. The CDR3 spells CAITATSGSLDEQFF. CDR3 nucleotide sequence: TGTGCCATCACCGCCACTAGCGGGAGTTTGGATGAGCAGTTCTTC.

The rearrangement uses TRBV4-1 and TRBJ1-4; tentatively, D is TRBD1 (6 bases). CDR3 length equals 15 residues. The germline V and J ends were trimmed by 5 bases and 0 bases, with 10 bases remaining between them. Germline CDR1 and CDR2: MGHRA and YSYEKL. CDR3 DNA: TGCGCCAGCAGCGCAGGGGCGGCAACTAATGAAAAACTGTTTTTT. This sequence encodes CASSAGAATNEKLFF.

This chain uses TRBV11-2 with TRBJ2-7; D perhaps matches TRBD1 (6 bases). V was pared by 4 bases and J by 5 bases, with 24 bases between. CDR1 and CDR2 (germline): SGHAT, FQNNGV. The CDR3 consists of 17 residues. The CDR3 loop is CASSSILRGGLPHEQYF. CDR3 coding DNA: TGTGCCAGCAGCTCCATCCTCAGGGGCGGTCTTCCCCACGAGCAGTACTTC.

V and J are TRBV19 and TRBJ2-7; D gene ambiguous. Germline CDR1 is LNHDA and CDR2 is SQIVND (reference sequence). V shed 1 base and J shed 2 bases, with 9 bases lying between them. The CDR3 has 14 residues. The CDR3 protein is CASSIVGGTYEQYF. DNA of the CDR3: TGTGCCAGTAGTATAGTCGGCGGTACCTACGAGCAGTACTTC.

This clone was counted only a few times. The rearrangement links TRBV18 to TRBJ1-1, with 10 bases identical to TRBD1. The CDR3 loop spans 15 amino acids. Germline V gene data show CDR1 as KGHSH and CDR2 as LQKENI. The trim removed 2 bases at V and 7 bases at J, leaving 7 bases unmatched. CDR3 bases: TGTGCCAGCTCACCAACCTACGGGACAGGGGTTGAAGCTTTCTTT. Translated: CASSPTYGTGVEAFF.

The chain recombines TRBV28 with TRBJ1-4; the match to TRBD1 covers 8 bases. The junction had 5 bases not matched to a gene; V was cut back by 6 bases and J by 8 bases. Germline V gene data show CDR1 as MDHEN and CDR2 as SYDVKM. The CDR3 is 13 residues long. CDR3 amino acids: CASSPGGREKLFF. The CDR3 DNA sequence: TGTGCCAGCAGCCCAGGGGGCCGGGAAAAACTGTTTTTT. The full variable domain, in which reference TRBV28 and TRBJ1-4 provide the parts outside the CDR3, is DVKVTQSSRYLVKRTGEKVFLECVQDMDHENMFWYRQDPGLGLRLIYFSYDVKMKEKGDIPEGYSVSREKKERFSLILESASTNQTSMYLCASSPGGREKLFFGSGTQLSVL.

This chain joins TRBV5-1 and TRBJ2-1; possible D gene TRBD2, 5 bases. From germline, CDR1 is SGHRS and CDR2 YFSETQ. Trimming left V 4 bases short and J 7 bases short, with 12 bases between. CDR3 length: 13 amino acids. CDR3 protein: CASSGGGMNEQFF. In DNA form, the CDR3 reads TGCGCCAGCAGCGGCGGAGGAATGAATGAGCAGTTCTTC.

To note about this clone: Other nucleotide sequences in the sample specify the same CDR3. The chain has TRBV7-3 and TRBJ1-1, with 9 bases fitting TRBD1. Germline V CDR1 and CDR2: SGHTA, FQGTGA. The CDR3 is 13 residues long. V was clipped by 5 bases and J by 4 bases; unmatched bases: 2. CDR3 nucleotide sequence: TGTGCCAGCAGCCTGACAGGGGGCACTGAAGCTTTCTTT. It translates to CASSLTGGTEAFF.

The chain has TRBV6-1 and TRBJ1-4; D ambiguous. V was cut by 2 bases and J by 7 bases, with 11 bases left in between. This CDR3 is 14 amino acids long. From germline, CDR1 is MNHNS and CDR2 SASEGT. Here the CDR3 reads CASSESSAVEKLFF. CDR3 bases: TGTGCCAGCAGTGAATCGAGTGCGGTTGAAAAACTGTTTTTT.

The chain is built from TRBV11-2 and TRBJ1-1; a possible D gene is TRBD1 (5 bases). The germline V gene has CDR1 SGHAT and CDR2 FQNNGV. The CDR3 has 14 amino acids. V was pared by 5 bases and J by 5 bases, with 15 bases between. CDR3 protein: CASSLTGAPTEAFF. CDR3 in DNA: TGTGCCAGCAGCCTAACAGGAGCCCCTACTGAAGCTTTCTTT.

This clone has a handful of counts. J is TRBJ1-1 and V is TRBV14; 7 bases match TRBD1. Germline-derived CDR1 and CDR2 are SGHDN and FVKESK. CDR3 length: 15 amino acids. V shed 0 bases and J 4 bases; nucleotides not matched to a gene: 5. The CDR3 region has the DNA TGTGCCAGCAGCCAAGAACAGGGGTTTCTCACTGAAGCTTTCTTT. Its protein is CASSQEQGFLTEAFF.

This chain connects TRBV11-1 to TRBJ1-1; D gene unclear. The V gene's germline CDR1 is SGHAT and CDR2 FQDESV (reference sequence). The CDR3 consists of 12 residues. The V end was cut by 2 bases, the J end by 1 base, with 2 bases between. The CDR3: CASSLQNTEAFF. The CDR3 DNA reads TGTGCCAGCAGCTTACAGAACACTGAAGCTTTCTTT.